These 11 T cell receptor beta chains originate from one sample sequenced in a study of blood T cell repertoires in COVID-19 (dated by TCRdb to about 2020). The library was prepared using the immunoSEQ multiplex PCR assay. The immuneACCESS repertoire file appears here via TCRdb, limited to in-frame rearrangements. These files lack a portion of the clones; in checked studies, under half of the deficit traces to unresolved V genes, and the cause of the others is not known. The sample has 64,000 or so clones on record, 65% to 80% of them singletons. Clones ranked in the top ten supply nearly 10% of the sample. The sequenced sample was peripheral blood. Receptor source: a human donor in a cohort sampled during active COVID-19.

The DNA for the CDR3 is TGTGCCAGCAGTTCCGGGACTAGCCCCCGCAGAGATACGCAGTATTTT. Its protein product is CASSSGTSPRRDTQYF. The chain links TRBV28 to TRBJ2-3, with TRBD2 matching 9 bases. The V and J ends lost 4 bases and 5 bases, in that order; junction bases with no gene match: 10. The CDR3 runs 16 residues. The germline CDR1 and CDR2 sequences are MDHEN and SYDVKM.

This chain links TRBV6-5 with TRBJ2-5, with 10 bases aligning to TRBD2. Germline V gene data show CDR1 as MNHEY and CDR2 as SVGAGI. After removal of 6 bases from V and 0 bases from J, the junction contained 4 bases not matched to a gene. The CDR3 has 15 amino acids. This CDR3 is CASRRLAGDQETQYF. The CDR3 DNA is TGTGCCAGCAGGAGACTAGCGGGTGACCAAGAGACCCAGTACTTC.

The genes are TRBV9 and TRBJ2-2; possible D gene TRBD2, 6 bases. Germline loops: CDR1 SGDLS, CDR2 YYNGEE. The CDR3 extends over 18 amino acids. Trimming removed 0 bases at V and 2 bases at J, with 17 bases between. The CDR3 bases are TGTGCCAGCAGCGTAGTGTCTTACAGCGGGCCCAACACCGGGGAGCTGTTTTTT. Translation gives CASSVVSYSGPNTGELFF.

Written as DNA, the CDR3 is TGCGCCAGCAGCCAAGAGAGGGGAGGTACAGACCTAGCCAAAAACATTCAGTACTTC. It codes for CASSQERGGTDLAKNIQYF. The chain carries TRBV4-3 and TRBJ2-4, with TRBD2 as a possible D gene (6 bases). V lost 0 bases and J 0 bases, leaving 18 bases between the germline ends. CDR1 is LGHNA, CDR2 YSLEER, per germline. This CDR3 region has 19 residues.

The chain is built from TRBV29-1 and TRBJ1-6, with D uncertain. The germline CDR1 and CDR2 sequences are SQVTM and ANQGSEA. The CDR3 loop spans 12 amino acids. The CDR3 coding sequence is TGCGGCGCGGGGTTACGGGATTCACCCCTCCACTTT. Amino acid sequence: CGAGLRDSPLHF.

V and J are TRBV6-5 and TRBJ2-5, with a tentative D call TRBD2 (7 bases). This CDR3 has 13 residues. V lost 6 bases to trimming and J lost 2 bases, with 10 bases between them. Germline CDR1 is MNHEY and CDR2 is SVGAGI. In DNA, the CDR3 is TGTGCCAGCAGGAGGGGGGGGCAAGAGACCCAGTACTTC. Amino acid sequence: CASRRGGQETQYF.

The V gene is TRBV27, the J gene TRBJ2-7; D is perhaps TRBD2 (5 bases). This CDR3 spans 19 amino acids. V was clipped by 5 bases and J by 2 bases, with 28 bases between them. Germline V gene data show CDR1 as MNHEY and CDR2 as SMNVEV (reference sequence). CDR3 DNA: TGTGCCAGCAGTCATCGGACGGGGAAGACTTTTTCGGCCCCCTACGAGCAGTACTTC. This gives the protein CASSHRTGKTFSAPYEQYF.

The V call is TRBV18, the J call TRBJ2-5, with D possibly being TRBD2 (6 bases). The CDR3 runs to 14 residues. V gave up 3 bases and J gave up 3 bases, with 11 bases separating them. CDR1 and CDR2 (germline): KGHSH, LQKENI. In nucleotides, the CDR3 is TGTGCCAGCTCACCGGCCAGGACTAAAGAGACCCAGTACTTC. The encoded protein is CASSPARTKETQYF.

The chain uses TRBV19 and TRBJ2-3, with D possibly TRBD2 on 6 matching bases. V was shortened by 2 bases and J by 0 bases, with 12 bases between the two germline ends. This CDR3 contains 16 residues. CDR1 is LNHDA and CDR2 is SQIVND in the germline V gene (reference sequence). The CDR3 DNA is TGTGCCAGTAGTATATGGGAAAGCGGGAGCACAGATACGCAGTATTTT. This codes for CASSIWESGSTDTQYF.

V and J are TRBV25-1 and TRBJ1-6; perhaps TRBD1 as D (6 bases). The CDR3 consists of 15 residues. Germline lookup yields CDR1 MGHDK and CDR2 SYGVNS. Trimming took off 3 bases at V and 7 bases at J, with 13 bases between the two ends. The CDR3 spells CASSDHRVGNSPLHF. CDR3 nucleotides: TGTGCCAGCAGTGATCACAGGGTGGGGAATTCACCCCTCCACTTT. The entire variable domain, with the rest obtained from reference TRBV25-1 and TRBJ1-6, is as follows: EADIYQTPRYLVIGTGKKITLECSQTMGHDKMYWYQQDPGMELHLIHYSYGVNSTEKGDLSSESTVSRIRTEHFPLTLESARPSHTSQYLCASSDHRVGNSPLHFGNGTRLTVT.

This chain joins TRBV6-2 or TRBV6-3 and TRBJ1-1; possibly TRBD1 for D (6 bases). This CDR3 contains 13 residues. The ends were cut back, 6 bases at V and 8 bases at J, with 16 bases in the middle. Germline CDR1 MNHEY, CDR2 SVGEGT. The CDR3 DNA sequence: TGTGCCAGCAGCCGAAGGGGGATCAGGGAAGCTTTCTTT. It translates to CASSRRGIREAFF.